Shown below are 30 T cell receptor beta chains from a single sample sequenced in a study of STAT5B mutations in CD4+ large granular lymphocyte leukemia. Data came from immunoSEQ multiplex PCR; TCRdb stores just in-frame clones and leaves some out. Of fewer than 35,000 clones in the sample, roughly 88% were seen once. Material: CD4+ T cells from blood buffy coats. These receptors were taken from a human donor in good health.

The J gene is TRBJ2-2, the V gene TRBV9, with D possibly being TRBD2 (5 bases). This CDR3 is 15 amino acids long. V lost 0 bases and J lost 6, with 12 bases in between. The germline CDR1 and CDR2 sequences are SGDLS and YYNGEE. The CDR3 bases are TGTGCCAGCAGCGTAGCGCCCTCGGAGGCCGGGGAGCTGTTTTTT. Translation: CASSVAPSEAGELFF. The whole variable domain, filled in from reference TRBV9 and TRBJ2-2, reads DSGVTQTPKHLITATGQRVTLRCSPRSGDLSVYWYQQSLDQGLQFLIQYYNGEERAKGNILERFSAQQFPDLHSELNLSSLELGDSALYFCASSVAPSEAGELFFGEGSRLTVL.

This rearrangement joins TRBV7-8 to TRBJ2-6; 7 bases align to TRBD1. The V segment lost 5 bases and the J segment 0 bases; nucleotides outside the gene matches: 13. CDR1 is SGHVS and CDR2 is FQNEAQ in the germline V gene. CDR3 length: 19 residues. The CDR3 nucleotides are TGTGCCAGCAGCCCCCGACGGACAGGTATCCCCTCTGGGGCCAACGTCCTGACTTTC. As protein: CASSPRRTGIPSGANVLTF.

This clone was counted only a few times. The chain recombines TRBV7-2 with TRBJ1-5, with 7 bases aligning to TRBD1. CDR1 SGHTA and CDR2 FQGNSA come from the germline V gene. The CDR3 extends over 17 amino acids. Trimming at V came to 6 bases and at J to 3 bases, leaving 14 bases not matched to a gene. CDR3 in amino acids: CASSLRPGQSFNQPQHF. CDR3 bases: TGTGCCAGCAGTTTAAGACCGGGACAGAGTTTCAATCAGCCCCAGCATTTT.

This clone appeared a few times. The genes are TRBV5-6 and TRBJ1-4, with TRBD1 identical over 7 bases. Germline V CDR1 and CDR2: SGHDT, YYEEEE. The CDR3 runs 14 residues. Trimming removed 4 bases from V and 7 bases from J; junction bases left unmatched: 7. CDR3 region: CASSRKGAGEKLFF. The CDR3 nucleotides are TGTGCCAGCAGCCGGAAGGGGGCCGGTGAAAAACTGTTTTTT. Full variable domain (missing parts from reference TRBV5-6 and TRBJ1-4): DAGVTQSPTHLIKTRGQQVTLRCSPKSGHDTVSWYQQALGQGPQFIFQYYEEEERQRGNFPDRFSGHQFPNYSSELNVNALLLGDSALYLCASSRKGAGEKLFFGSGTQLSVL.

J is TRBJ1-5 and V is TRBV7-2; 7 bases are a match to TRBD1. Per the germline V gene, CDR1 is SGHTA and CDR2 is FQGNSA. The J segment lost 1 base and the V segment lost 5 bases, leaving 5 bases of the junction unmatched. The length of the CDR3 is 15 residues. The CDR3 loop is CASSPRQGSNQPQHF. CDR3 coding DNA: TGTGCCAGCAGCCCCCGACAGGGAAGCAATCAGCCCCAGCATTTT.

The CDR3 DNA follows: TGTGCCAGCAGCTTAACGCAGATTGGCACCGGGGAGCTGTTTTTT. This sequence encodes CASSLTQIGTGELFF. The chain is built from TRBV7-3 and TRBJ2-2; D is undetermined. Germline V lookup: CDR1 SGHTA, CDR2 FQGTGA. The CDR3 length is 15 residues. Trimming cost V 0 bases and J 4 bases, with 9 bases left between them.

The CDR3 DNA reads as TGCTCCTGCTGGGAAGTGGTACGGGGGGCTCTCCATCAGCCCCAGCATTTT. It specifies CSCWEVVRGALHQPQHF. The J gene is TRBJ1-5, the V gene TRBV29-1, with D perhaps TRBD1 (6 bases). Germline CDR1 reads SQVTM; CDR2 reads ANQGSEA. CDR3 length: 17 amino acids.

This sequence joins TRBV6-1 and TRBJ1-5; possibly TRBD1 for D (5 bases). This CDR3 is 16 amino acids long. The germline gives CDR1 MNHNS, CDR2 SASEGT. Trimming left V 0 bases short and J 6 bases short, with 15 bases between. The CDR3 spells CASSEAWGLGGQPQHF. The DNA for the CDR3 is TGTGCCAGCAGTGAAGCATGGGGGTTGGGGGGTCAGCCCCAGCATTTT.

This rearrangement joins TRBV7-9 to TRBJ1-1, with D tentatively TRBD1 (5 bases). The CDR3 is 13 residues long. Germline-derived CDR1 and CDR2 are SEHNR and FQNEAQ (reference sequence). V lost 5 bases, J lost 4 bases, and 11 bases lay in between. The CDR3 region has the DNA TGTGCCAGCAGCCGAGGGGATCTCACTGAAGCTTTCTTT. It translates to CASSRGDLTEAFF.

The chain carries TRBV19 and TRBJ1-1; D is unresolved. Looked up from germline, CDR1 is LNHDA and CDR2 is SQIVND (reference sequence). V was shortened by 10 bases and J by 1 base, with 7 bases between the two germline ends. The CDR3 totals 11 residues. The CDR3 spells CAKAPNTEAFF. Written as DNA, the CDR3 is TGTGCCAAGGCCCCGAACACTGAAGCTTTCTTT.

V gene TRBV25-1 combines with J gene TRBJ2-6; no reliable D call. The CDR3 length is 11 residues. V dropped 8 bases and J dropped 1 base, with 0 bases sitting between them. The germline V gene has CDR1 MGHDK and CDR2 SYGVNS. The DNA of the CDR3 is TGTGCCAGCTCTGGGGCCAACGTCCTGACTTTC. As protein: CASSGANVLTF.

The chain combines TRBV6-1 with TRBJ2-7; tentative D call: TRBD1 (6 bases). Looked up from germline, CDR1 is MNHNS and CDR2 is SASEGT. The CDR3 consists of 14 residues. V was pared by 11 bases and J by 5 bases, with 22 bases between. The CDR3 DNA is TGTGCCGCCACCGGGTCCAGGGGTCCCCACGAGCAGTACTTC. Encoded protein: CAATGSRGPHEQYF.

The rearrangement links TRBV9 to TRBJ1-3, with D perhaps TRBD1 (5 bases). Germline CDR1 SGDLS, CDR2 YYNGEE. The V end lost 2 bases, the J end lost 2 bases, and 8 bases lay between the germline ends. CDR3 length: 14 amino acids. The CDR3 region is CASSVSGTGNTIYF. Here the CDR3 DNA reads TGTGCCAGCAGCGTCTCAGGGACTGGAAACACCATATATTTT.

The chain joins TRBV27 to TRBJ1-2; 10 nucleotides line up with TRBD1. The V and J ends lost 6 bases and 8 bases, in that order; junction bases with no gene match: 9. From germline, CDR1 is MNHEY and CDR2 SMNVEV (reference sequence). This CDR3 has 14 residues. In DNA, the CDR3 is TGTGCCAGCAGGCCCCGGGACAGGGGATACGGCTACACCTTC. Translating it yields CASRPRDRGYGYTF.

V usage is TRBV30 and J usage is TRBJ2-7; 8 bases are shared with TRBD2. CDR1 is GTSNPN and CDR2 is SVGIG in the germline V gene (reference sequence). The length of the CDR3 is 14 residues. Trimming took 3 bases from V and 7 from J; bases not matched to a gene: 11. CDR3 protein: CAWSPWAGGEEQYF. The CDR3 DNA is TGTGCCTGGAGCCCTTGGGCGGGAGGCGAAGAGCAGTACTTC.

This chain links TRBV7-9 with TRBJ2-3, with 14 positions matching TRBD2. V was pared by 5 bases and J by 4 bases, with 8 bases of the junction left unmatched. Germline loops: CDR1 SEHNR, CDR2 FQNEAQ (reference sequence). The CDR3 is 17 residues long. CDR3 sequence reads: CASSTWTSGRTADTQYF. The CDR3 DNA reads TGTGCCAGCAGCACCTGGACTAGCGGGAGGACCGCAGATACGCAGTATTTT. The full variable domain, in which reference TRBV7-9 and TRBJ2-3 provide the parts outside the CDR3, is DTGVSQNPRHKITKRGQNVTFRCDPISEHNRLYWYRQTLGQGPEFLTYFQNEAQLEKSRLLSDRFSAERPKGSFSTLEIQRTEQGDSAMYLCASSTWTSGRTADTQYFGPGTRLTVL.

The chain is built from TRBV5-4 and TRBJ2-5; TRBD1 might be the D (6 bases). Germline CDR1 reads SGHNT; CDR2 reads YYREEE (reference sequence). This CDR3 spans 13 amino acids. Trimming took 2 bases from V and 4 from J, leaving 9 bases between them. Written as DNA, the CDR3 is TGTGCCAGCAGCTTTAGGGGGTCAGAGACCCAGTACTTC. Translation: CASSFRGSETQYF.

V and J are TRBV19 and TRBJ1-1; D not resolved. V lost 7 bases and J 5 bases, leaving 8 bases between the germline ends. Germline values: CDR1 LNHDA, CDR2 SQIVND (reference sequence). The CDR3 runs to 11 residues. The CDR3 protein is CASIHQTEAFF. The CDR3 bases are TGTGCCAGTATCCACCAAACTGAAGCTTTCTTT.

This clone was picked up one time. This chain joins TRBV6-1 and TRBJ2-2; TRBD2 matches 7 bases. Trimming at V came to 3 bases and at J to 1 base, leaving 2 bases not matched to a gene. Germline-derived CDR1 and CDR2 are MNHNS and SASEGT. The CDR3 has 15 residues. The CDR3 loop reads CASSERGWNTGELFF. CDR3 in DNA: TGTGCCAGCAGTGAGCGGGGGTGGAACACCGGGGAGCTGTTTTTT.

This chain uses TRBV6-6 with TRBJ2-7; D not certain. Between the trimmed V and J ends, which lost 4 bases and 5 bases, there was a span of 6 bases. The V gene's germline CDR1 is MNHNY and CDR2 SVGAGI (reference sequence). This CDR3 has 11 amino acids. CDR3 loop: CASSSNNEQYF. CDR3 nucleotide sequence: TGTGCCAGCAGTTCCAACAACGAGCAGTACTTC.

The rearrangement uses TRBV5-4 and TRBJ2-5; TRBD2 matches 12 bases. The CDR3 is 16 residues long. Germline V gives CDR1 SGHNT, CDR2 YYREEE (reference sequence). Losses at the gene ends were 4 bases for V and 5 bases for J; bases not matched to a gene: 9. CDR3 in amino acids: CASSLATSGSSETQYF. The CDR3 DNA reads TGTGCCAGCAGCCTCGCGACTAGCGGGAGTTCGGAGACCCAGTACTTC.

This clone turned up a few times. The rearrangement uses TRBV13 and TRBJ1-1; the D is unclear. The CDR3 is 15 residues long. Deletions cut 1 base from V and 4 bases from J, with 13 bases between. Germline CDR1 and CDR2: PRHDT and FYEKMQ (reference sequence). Here the CDR3 reads CASSLDPSIVTEAFF. CDR3 nucleotide sequence: TGTGCCAGCAGCTTAGACCCATCTATCGTCACTGAAGCTTTCTTT.

The chain uses TRBV7-9 and TRBJ2-1; tentatively, D is TRBD2 (6 bases). The CDR3 extends over 14 amino acids. Trimming left V 5 bases short and J 7 bases short, with 15 bases between. Germline-derived CDR1 and CDR2 are SEHNR and FQNEAQ (reference sequence). CDR3 protein: CASSPRGSRNEQFF. The DNA for the CDR3 is TGTGCCAGCAGCCCCCGGGGGTCTAGAAATGAGCAGTTCTTC.

The chain has TRBV19 and TRBJ1-5, with D unresolved. The CDR3 sequence is 16 residues long. With 6 bases removed from V and 0 bases from J, the gap between germline ends came to 15 bases. Germline V CDR1 and CDR2: LNHDA, SQIVND (reference sequence). The CDR3 is CASRTGRVGSNQPQHF. The CDR3 DNA follows: TGTGCCAGTAGAACTGGACGAGTAGGTAGCAATCAGCCCCAGCATTTT.

J is TRBJ2-7 and V is TRBV10-1; no reliable D call. The CDR3 contains 14 residues. The germline CDR1 and CDR2 sequences are WNHNN and SYGVQD (reference sequence). V lost 3 bases and J 0 bases, leaving 9 bases between the germline ends. The CDR3: CASSEVSGSYEQYF. The DNA for the CDR3 is TGCGCCAGCAGTGAAGTTAGTGGCTCCTACGAGCAGTACTTC.

This sequence joins TRBV30 and TRBJ2-7; 10 bases are a match to TRBD1. V dropped 3 bases and J dropped 2; count of bases not matched to a gene: 7. CDR1 is GTSNPN, CDR2 SVGIG, per germline (reference sequence). The CDR3 covers 15 residues. The CDR3 is CAWSVGGTGAYEQYF. The CDR3 nucleotides read TGTGCCTGGAGCGTGGGGGGGACAGGGGCCTACGAGCAGTACTTC.

CDR3 amino acids: CASMVRVNTEAFF. CDR3 nucleotide sequence: TGTGCCAGCATGGTAAGGGTGAACACTGAAGCTTTCTTT. The chain has TRBV6-5 and TRBJ1-1, with D hard to call. Trimming took off 7 bases at V and 0 bases at J, with 9 bases between the two ends. Germline CDR1 MNHEY, CDR2 SVGAGI. The CDR3 has 13 amino acids.

This rearrangement joins TRBV7-9 to TRBJ1-3; D unclear. The germline V gene has CDR1 SEHNR and CDR2 FQNEAQ (reference sequence). This CDR3 contains 12 residues. Trimming cost V 4 bases and J 6 bases, with 7 bases left between them. CDR3: CASSSTTNTIYF. The DNA for the CDR3 is TGTGCCAGCAGCTCCACAACAAACACCATATATTTT. Complete variable domain (other parts from reference TRBV7-9 and TRBJ1-3): DTGVSQNPRHKITKRGQNVTFRCDPISEHNRLYWYRQTLGQGPEFLTYFQNEAQLEKSRLLSDRFSAERPKGSFSTLEIQRTEQGDSAMYLCASSSTTNTIYFGEGSWLTVV.

The chain has TRBV6-1 and TRBJ2-7, with D maybe TRBD1 (5 bases). V gave up 5 bases and J gave up 9 bases, with 17 bases separating them. Germline V gives CDR1 MNHNS, CDR2 SASEGT. The CDR3 is 13 residues long. CDR3 nucleotide sequence: TGTGCCAGCAGTCCAGGGCCCCTGGTCGGGCAGTACTTC. The encoded protein is CASSPGPLVGQYF.

This chain connects TRBV9 to TRBJ1-3, with D unclear. Germline V CDR1 and CDR2: SGDLS, YYNGEE. With 4 bases removed from V and 3 bases from J, the gap between germline ends came to 14 bases. This CDR3 has 15 residues. The CDR3 coding sequence is TGTGCCAGCAGCCTAAAGCAGCTAGGTGGAAACACCATATATTTT. Translating gives CASSLKQLGGNTIYF.